These T cell receptor beta chains were read from a single sample in a study of identical twins. TCRdb re-derived calls from the 5' RACE reads in MiXCR, one entry per CDR3 protein. The repertoire includes some 460,000 distinct CDR3 sequences, 12% to 15% of them detected once, and around 0.48% sits in the top ten. These data also formed part of another study, on yellow fever vaccine responses in identical twins.

The sample taken for sequencing was CD4+ T cells sorted from blood. These receptors were collected from a woman aged 18-30 years in good health. Both conserved end residues are part of each CDR3. The D gene is left open where the match is weak. Expanded clones are given a class, and other clones once, few, many or no size at all.

D gene,J gene,clone size,V gene,CDR3 protein,CDR3 DNA
TRBD1,TRBJ2-1,.,TRBV14,CASSRNRGQDNEQFF,TGTGCCAGCAGCCGAAACAGGGGGCAGGACAATGAGCAGTTCTTC
.,TRBJ2-5,.,TRBV5-6,CASSSPGEGGGETQYF,TGTGCCAGCAGCTCCCCTGGAGAGGGGGGTGGTGAGACCCAGTACTTC
.,TRBJ2-3,.,TRBV7-3,CASSLWGRTDTQYF,TGTGCCAGCAGCTTATGGGGAAGGACAGATACGCAGTATTTT
TRBD2,TRBJ2-2,few,TRBV2,CASKVTSGNVGELFF,TGTGCCTCCAAGGTCACTAGCGGGAATGTCGGGGAGCTGTTTTTT
TRBD1,TRBJ2-5,.,TRBV19,CASTDRAQETQYF,TGTGCCAGTACGGACAGGGCACAAGAGACCCAGTACTTC
.,TRBJ1-1,.,TRBV3-1,CASSQGRMNTEAFF,TGTGCCAGCAGCCAGGGGAGAATGAACACTGAAGCTTTCTTT
.,TRBJ2-3,many,TRBV10-3,CASASSTDTQYF,TGTGCCTCCGCCAGTTCCACAGATACGCAGTATTTT
.,TRBJ2-3,few,TRBV5-6,CASSLGWELADTQYF,TGTGCCAGCAGCTTGGGGTGGGAGTTGGCGGATACGCAGTATTTT
.,TRBJ1-1,.,TRBV7-9,CASSLPPPNDSVAFF,TGTGCCAGCAGCTTACCCCCCCCCAATGATTCGGTTGCTTTCTTT
.,TRBJ2-3,.,TRBV3-1,CASSQVGGPGTDTQYF,TGTGCCAGCAGCCAAGTAGGAGGGCCCGGCACAGATACGCAGTATTTT
TRBD2,TRBJ2-3,few,TRBV20-1,CSAIRLTSGGTDTQYF,TGCAGTGCCATCCGATTGACTAGCGGGGGCACAGATACGCAGTATTTT
.,TRBJ2-1,few,TRBV2,CASRGQLGVHEQFF,TGTGCCAGCAGGGGTCAGTTAGGGGTCCATGAGCAGTTCTTC
.,TRBJ2-1,many,TRBV4-3,CASSQESGYEQFF,TGCGCCAGCAGCCAAGAGTCAGGGTATGAGCAGTTCTTC
.,TRBJ2-7,.,TRBV29-1,CSGKQGPYEQYF,TGCAGCGGAAAGCAGGGCCCCTACGAGCAGTACTTC
TRBD2,TRBJ2-5,.,TRBV20-1,CSAVRGSGGLETQYF,TGCAGTGCAGTCAGGGGCAGCGGGGGTTTGGAGACCCAGTACTTC
TRBD2,TRBJ2-3,few,TRBV10-3,CAISEWGSGGANPDTQYF,TGTGCCATCAGTGAGTGGGGTAGCGGGGGGGCCAATCCAGATACGCAGTATTTT
.,TRBJ2-2,few,TRBV29-1,CSVEDRQLNTGELFF,TGCAGCGTTGAAGATAGACAGCTGAACACCGGGGAGCTGTTTTTT
.,TRBJ2-6,few,TRBV3-1,CASSPRDLGANVLTF,TGTGCCAGCAGTCCCCGAGACCTGGGGGCCAACGTCCTGACTTTC
.,TRBJ2-5,few,TRBV7-7,CASSLSGFQETQYF,TGTGCTAGCAGCTTGTCCGGCTTCCAAGAGACCCAGTACTTC
TRBD2,TRBJ2-6,.,TRBV11-3,CASSLVGLAGANVLTF,TGTGCCAGCAGCTTAGTGGGACTAGCCGGAGCCAACGTCCTGACTTTC
TRBD2,TRBJ2-1,few,TRBV29-1,CSVGKGMGTSGYNEQFF,TGCAGCGTTGGTAAGGGAATGGGGACTAGCGGCTACAATGAGCAGTTCTTC
.,TRBJ2-7,.,TRBV7-2,CASSLSLDYEQYF,TGTGCCAGCAGCTTATCCCTAGATTACGAGCAGTACTTC
.,TRBJ2-5,.,TRBV5-1,CASTSGGGRETQYF,TGCGCCAGCACCTCCGGTGGGGGCCGAGAGACCCAGTACTTC
TRBD2,TRBJ2-1,.,TRBV29-1,CSVFTTSGRSSSYNEQFF,TGCAGCGTTTTCACCACTAGCGGGAGATCTAGCTCCTACAATGAGCAGTTCTTC
.,TRBJ2-4,.,TRBV9,CASSVGHPENIQYF,TGTGCCAGCAGCGTAGGCCACCCGGAAAACATTCAGTACTTC
.,TRBJ2-5,many,TRBV14,CASSPGGVQETQYF,TGTGCCAGCAGCCCAGGAGGGGTACAAGAGACCCAGTACTTC
TRBD1,TRBJ1-1,.,TRBV5-1,CASSLGQAYEAFF,TGCGCCAGCAGCCTCGGACAGGCTTATGAAGCTTTCTTT
.,TRBJ2-1,.,TRBV6-2/TRBV6-3,CASRPPLRGLQYEQFF,TGTGCCAGCAGGCCCCCCCTCAGGGGATTACAATATGAGCAGTTCTTC
TRBD1,TRBJ2-3,.,TRBV29-1,CSVTGGIDTQYF,TGCAGCGTTACAGGGGGAATAGATACGCAGTATTTT
.,TRBJ1-1,.,TRBV9,CASSAGQPNTEAFF,TGTGCCAGCAGCGCTGGACAACCGAACACTGAAGCTTTCTTT
.,TRBJ2-3,few,TRBV12-3/TRBV12-4,CASSLALSGDTQYF,TGTGCCAGCAGTTTAGCGCTCAGTGGAGATACGCAGTATTTT
TRBD2,TRBJ2-3,.,TRBV6-5,CASSWTSGNTDTQYF,TGTGCCAGCAGTTGGACTAGCGGGAACACAGATACGCAGTATTTT
TRBD2,TRBJ2-7,.,TRBV4-3,CASSQEGRTSTTYEQYF,TGCGCCAGCAGCCAAGAGGGTAGGACTAGTACCACATACGAGCAGTACTTC
.,TRBJ2-3,few,TRBV7-2,CASSGGKTDTQYF,TGTGCCAGCAGCGGCGGGAAGACAGATACGCAGTATTTT
.,TRBJ2-5,few,TRBV7-2,CASRYGQTQYF,TGTGCCAGCCGGTACGGGCAGACCCAGTACTTC
.,TRBJ2-1,few,TRBV4-3,CASSQERGTEQFF,TGCGCCAGCAGCCAAGAAAGGGGGACAGAGCAGTTCTTC
TRBD2,TRBJ2-1,.,TRBV7-2,CASSQALAGREQFF,TGTGCCAGCAGCCAGGCCCTAGCGGGACGTGAGCAGTTCTTC
.,TRBJ2-2,few,TRBV5-5,CASSLGQAKGNTGELFF,TGTGCCAGCAGCTTGGGACAGGCGAAGGGGAACACCGGGGAGCTGTTTTTT
.,TRBJ2-7,once,TRBV30,CAWSALSGSGEQYF,TGTGCCTGGAGTGCCCTCTCGGGTTCGGGCGAGCAGTACTTC
.,TRBJ2-7,.,TRBV21-1,CASSRVDKGAYEQYF,TGTGCCAGCAGCAGGGTGGATAAGGGAGCCTACGAGCAGTACTTC
.,TRBJ1-4,.,TRBV5-1,CASSLFATNEKLFF,TGCGCCAGCAGCTTGTTTGCAACTAATGAAAAACTGTTTTTT
.,TRBJ2-2,few,TRBV5-1,CASSNAGHSTGELFF,TGCGCCAGCAGCAACGCGGGACACAGCACCGGGGAGCTGTTTTTT
TRBD2,TRBJ2-5,.,TRBV7-2,CASSPTLAGKETQYF,TGTGCCAGCAGCCCAACCCTAGCGGGGAAAGAGACCCAGTACTTC
.,TRBJ2-2,.,TRBV2,CASILRAGELFF,TGTGCCAGCATCCTCCGCGCCGGGGAGCTGTTTTTT
TRBD2,TRBJ2-7,.,TRBV3-1,CASSQGPSGYEQYF,TGTGCCAGCAGCCAAGGTCCTAGCGGCTACGAGCAGTACTTC